This entry describes one T cell receptor (beta chain). Its antigen is still unknown. Qualities for individual bases were not recorded, and no much larger clone is one base off. The data are from a study of cytomegalovirus exposure and HLA in healthy donors (dated by TCRdb to 2016 to 2017). About the study as a whole: According to a later analysis, one platform produced both the roughly 120 validation repertoires and the 700 or so repertoires of the first cohort. To predict cytomegalovirus infection status, the study brought together high-throughput TCR immunosequencing, statistical association of individual TCRs with disease status, and machine learning. The study aimed to test whether cataloging public T cell receptors could reveal signatures of past pathogen exposure. In addition to the first cohort of 666 subjects, a separate validation cohort of 120 different subjects was used. Broader findings and caveats from the paper: Cytomegalovirus status was reported to be diagnosed by the classifier with high specificity and sensitivity in both the original and validation cohorts. A later analysis found that TCRs clustered in the first cohort also tended to co-occur in the 120 validation repertoires, with approximately 93% of cluster scores above 0. It was suggested by the authors that the approach could potentially be generalized to other disease states and immunological phenotypes. Across donors, most TCR sequences were observed very rarely, whereas some public TCRs were present in many individuals. A few of the identified cytomegalovirus-associated TCR beta chains were confirmed in vitro to be specific for cytomegalovirus antigens. In the study, some 160 TCR beta chains were listed as associated with cytomegalovirus. All 120 or so repertoires were used to score co-occurrence in the validation cohort in a later analysis, because that analysis had no HLA typing for the cohort.

The library was made by the immunoSEQ multiplex PCR assay. Per the authors' processing: A statistical classification framework was developed to diagnose cytomegalovirus status using the catalog of TCR beta chain sequences. TCRdb took over this immuneACCESS table, retaining in-frame rearrangements with V and J assigned. Such tables are incomplete; in checked studies, under half of the missing clones stem from an unresolved V gene, and the remainder is unexplained. V and J calls and clone size follow that table, whereas D and trimming were derived from the DNA. The sample table records tens of thousands of clones; approximately 93% of these occur just once. Jointly, the top ten make up about 4.5% of the sample. Separate from the roughly 650-subject first cohort, the validation cohort of roughly 130 subjects was the group to which the donors belonged. The CDR3, from cysteine to phenylalanine, totals 12 residues. Kept here is only the CDR3 DNA, which spans 36 bases and is read in frame from base 1. Trimming removed 5 bases from V and 4 bases from J, leaving 8 bases between the germline ends. CDR1 and CDR2 (GTSNPN, SVGIG) derive from the germline V gene (reference sequence).

The rearrangement joined TRBV30 to TRBJ1-4; the D gene is not confidently resolved. This receptor was identified in a man aged 18-30 years in good health and CMV-seropositive. Sequenced: PBMCs. The CDR3 protein sequence reads: CAWAPSNEKLFF. The DNA is TGTGCCTGGGCGCCGAGTAATGAAAAACTGTTTTTT.